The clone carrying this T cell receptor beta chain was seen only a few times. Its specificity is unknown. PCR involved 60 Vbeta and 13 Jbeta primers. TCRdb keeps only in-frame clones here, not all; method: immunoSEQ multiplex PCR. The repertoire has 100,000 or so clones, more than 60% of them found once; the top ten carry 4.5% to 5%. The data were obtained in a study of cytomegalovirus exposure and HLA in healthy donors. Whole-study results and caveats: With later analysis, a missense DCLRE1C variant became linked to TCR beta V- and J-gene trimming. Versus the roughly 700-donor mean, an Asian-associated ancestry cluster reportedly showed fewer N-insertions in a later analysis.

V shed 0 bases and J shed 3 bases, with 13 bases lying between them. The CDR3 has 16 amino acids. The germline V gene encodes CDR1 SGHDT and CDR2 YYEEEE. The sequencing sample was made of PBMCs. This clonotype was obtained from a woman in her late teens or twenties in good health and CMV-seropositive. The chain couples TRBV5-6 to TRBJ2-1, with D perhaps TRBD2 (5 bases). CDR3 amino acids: CASSLAGGRSYNEQFF. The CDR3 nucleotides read TGTGCCAGCAGCTTGGCCGGTGGGAGAAGCTACAATGAGCAGTTCTTC.